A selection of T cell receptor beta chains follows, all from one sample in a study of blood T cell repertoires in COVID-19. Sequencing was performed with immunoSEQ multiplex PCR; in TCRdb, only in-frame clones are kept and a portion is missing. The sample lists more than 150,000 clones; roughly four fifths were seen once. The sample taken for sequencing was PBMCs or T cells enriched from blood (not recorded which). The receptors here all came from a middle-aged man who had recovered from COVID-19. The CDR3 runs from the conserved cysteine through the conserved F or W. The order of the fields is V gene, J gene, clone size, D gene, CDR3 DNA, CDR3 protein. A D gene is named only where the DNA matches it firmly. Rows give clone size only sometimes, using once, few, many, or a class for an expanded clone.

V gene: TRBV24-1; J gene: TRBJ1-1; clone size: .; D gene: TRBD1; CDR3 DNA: TGTGCCACCAGGAGACAGGGTGAAGCTTTCTTT; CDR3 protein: CATRRQGEAFF
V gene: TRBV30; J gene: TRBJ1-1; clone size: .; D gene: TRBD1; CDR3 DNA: TGTGCCTGGACTACCCGGGACAGAAGGACTGAAGCTTTCTTT; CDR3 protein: CAWTTRDRRTEAFF
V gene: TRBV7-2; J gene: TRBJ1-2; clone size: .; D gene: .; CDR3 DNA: TGTGCCAGCAGCTTAGTCGTGGCAGGGGATGGCTACACCTTC; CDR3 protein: CASSLVVAGDGYTF
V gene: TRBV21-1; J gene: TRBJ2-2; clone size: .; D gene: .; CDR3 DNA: TGTGCCAGCAGCAAAGTGAGGAGGGGCTCGCCCACCGGGGAGCTGTTTTTT; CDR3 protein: CASSKVRRGSPTGELFF
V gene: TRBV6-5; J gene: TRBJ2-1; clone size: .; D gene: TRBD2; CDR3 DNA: TGTGCCAGCAGTTCCGGGACTATCAATGAGCAGTTCTTC; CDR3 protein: CASSSGTINEQFF
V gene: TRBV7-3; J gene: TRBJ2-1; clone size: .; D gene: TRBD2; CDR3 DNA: TGTGCCAGCAGCTTGGGGGAGGGTGAGCAGTTCTTC; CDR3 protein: CASSLGEGEQFF
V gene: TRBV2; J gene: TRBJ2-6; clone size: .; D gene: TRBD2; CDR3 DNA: TGTGCCAGCAAAATAGCGGGAGGTTCCCTGGGGGCCAACGTCCTGACTTTC; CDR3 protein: CASKIAGGSLGANVLTF
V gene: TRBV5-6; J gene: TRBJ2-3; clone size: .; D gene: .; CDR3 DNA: TGTGCCAGCAGCTCCCCGACTAGGAAGACATTTAACACAGATACGCAGTATTTT; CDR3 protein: CASSSPTRKTFNTDTQYF
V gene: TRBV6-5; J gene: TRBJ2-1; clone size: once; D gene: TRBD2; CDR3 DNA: TGTGCCAGCAGTCCCGGGACTAGCGGTTACAATGAGCAGTTCTTC; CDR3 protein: CASSPGTSGYNEQFF
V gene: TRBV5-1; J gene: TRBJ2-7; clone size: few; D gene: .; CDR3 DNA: TGCGCCAGCAGCATGGGCGGGGCGCTTTCCCACGAGCAGTACTTC; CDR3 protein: CASSMGGALSHEQYF
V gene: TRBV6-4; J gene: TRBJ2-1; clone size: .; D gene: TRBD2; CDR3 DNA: TGTGCCAGCAGTGAAACAGCGGGAGGGAGTAATGAGCAGTTCTTC; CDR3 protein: CASSETAGGSNEQFF
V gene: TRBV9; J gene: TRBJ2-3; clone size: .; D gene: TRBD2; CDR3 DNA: TGTGCCAGCAGCGTAGAAGGACTAGCGAGGAGCACAGATACGCAGTATTTT; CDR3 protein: CASSVEGLARSTDTQYF
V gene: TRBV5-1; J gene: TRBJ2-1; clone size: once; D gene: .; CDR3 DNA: TGCGCCAGCAGCTTGGCCCCGGGTAATGAGCAGTTCTTC; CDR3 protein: CASSLAPGNEQFF
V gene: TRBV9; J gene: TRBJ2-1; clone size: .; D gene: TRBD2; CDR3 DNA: TGTGCCAGCAGCGTTCTAGCGGGGGGAAATGAGCAGTTCTTC; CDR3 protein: CASSVLAGGNEQFF
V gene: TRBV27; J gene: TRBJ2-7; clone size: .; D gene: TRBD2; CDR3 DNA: TGTGCCACCAGGACTAGCCTCTCCTACGAGCAGTACTTC; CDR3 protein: CATRTSLSYEQYF
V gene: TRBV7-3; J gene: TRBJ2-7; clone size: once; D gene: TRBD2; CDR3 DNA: TGTGCCAGCAGCTTAAGCGGGAGTAGGAACGAGCAGTACTTC; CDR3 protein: CASSLSGSRNEQYF
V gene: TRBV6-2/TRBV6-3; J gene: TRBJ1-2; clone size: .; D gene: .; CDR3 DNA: TGTGCCAGCAGTTACTACGACAGAGCTAACTATGGCTACACCTTC; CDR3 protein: CASSYYDRANYGYTF
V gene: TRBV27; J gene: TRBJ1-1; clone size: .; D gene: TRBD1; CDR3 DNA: TGTGCCAGCAGTACAGGGGCCACTGAAGCTTTCTTT; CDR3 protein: CASSTGATEAFF
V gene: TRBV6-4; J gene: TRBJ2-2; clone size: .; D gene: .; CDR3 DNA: TGTGCCAGCAGTGACTCGATTAGGGGTCACACCGGGGAGCTGTTTTTT; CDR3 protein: CASSDSIRGHTGELFF
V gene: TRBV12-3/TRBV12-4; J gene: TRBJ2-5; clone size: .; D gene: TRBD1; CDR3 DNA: TGTGCCAGCGGTGGACAGGCCCAGTACTTC; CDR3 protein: CASGGQAQYF
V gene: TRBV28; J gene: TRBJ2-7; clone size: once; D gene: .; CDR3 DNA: TGTGCCAGCAGTTTATTAGGGGGGGCAGGAAAAACCTACGAGCAGTACTTC; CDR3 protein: CASSLLGGAGKTYEQYF
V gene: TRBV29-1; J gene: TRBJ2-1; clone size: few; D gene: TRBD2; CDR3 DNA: TGCAGCGTTGTTAGGACTAGCGGGAGCAATGAGCAGTTCTTC; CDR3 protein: CSVVRTSGSNEQFF
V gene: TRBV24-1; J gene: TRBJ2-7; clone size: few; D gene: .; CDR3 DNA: TGTGCCACCAGTACTAGTGGCTACGAGCAGTACTTC; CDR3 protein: CATSTSGYEQYF
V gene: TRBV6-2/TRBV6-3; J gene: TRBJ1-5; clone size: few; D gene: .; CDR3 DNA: TGTGCCAGCAGTCTCCAGGGTAATCAGCCCCAGCATTTT; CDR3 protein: CASSLQGNQPQHF
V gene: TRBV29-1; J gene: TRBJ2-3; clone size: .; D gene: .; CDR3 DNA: TGCAGCGTTGTCGTCCTAGCGCGCACAGATACGCAGTATTTT; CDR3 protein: CSVVVLARTDTQYF
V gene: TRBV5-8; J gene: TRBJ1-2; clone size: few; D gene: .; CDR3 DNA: TGTGCCAGCAGCTTATTAGGTTCGGGACATTCGTTC; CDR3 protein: CASSLLGSGHSF
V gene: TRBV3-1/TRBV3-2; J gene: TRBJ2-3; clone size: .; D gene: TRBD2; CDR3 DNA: TGTGCCAGCAGCCCGCCCCCGATGGGACTAGCGGGGATTACGCAGTATTTT; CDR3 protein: CASSPPPMGLAGITQYF
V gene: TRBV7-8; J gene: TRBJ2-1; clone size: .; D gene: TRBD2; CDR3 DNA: TGTGCCAGCAGAATCTCCGGGACTAGCGGCTACAATGAGCAGTTCTTC; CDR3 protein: CASRISGTSGYNEQFF
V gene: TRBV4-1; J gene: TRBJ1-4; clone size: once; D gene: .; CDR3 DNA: TGCGCCAGCAGCCTAAGGACAGCAACTAATGAAAAACTGTTTTTT; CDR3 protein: CASSLRTATNEKLFF
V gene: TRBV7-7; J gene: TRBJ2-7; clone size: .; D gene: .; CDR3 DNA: TGTGCTAGCAGCTTTACGACAGGCCACGAGCAGTACTTC; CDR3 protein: CASSFTTGHEQYF
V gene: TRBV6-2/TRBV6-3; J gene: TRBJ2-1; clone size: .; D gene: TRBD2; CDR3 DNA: TGTGCCAGCAGTCGACTAGCGGGAGCGGATGAGCAGTTCTTC; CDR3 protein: CASSRLAGADEQFF
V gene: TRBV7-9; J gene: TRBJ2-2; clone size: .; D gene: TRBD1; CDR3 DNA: TGTGCCAGCAGCAACGACAGGGATAACACCGGGGAGCTGTTTTTT; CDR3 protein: CASSNDRDNTGELFF
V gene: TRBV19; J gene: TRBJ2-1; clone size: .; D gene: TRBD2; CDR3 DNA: TGTGCCAGTAGTTTCGGGACTAGCGAGATTAATGAGCAGTTCTTC; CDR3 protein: CASSFGTSEINEQFF
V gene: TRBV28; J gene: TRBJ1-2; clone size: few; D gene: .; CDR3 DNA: TGTGCCAGCACTCTGACAGGCCCGTATGGCTACACCTTC; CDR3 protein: CASTLTGPYGYTF
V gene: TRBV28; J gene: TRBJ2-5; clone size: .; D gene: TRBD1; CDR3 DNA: TGTGCCAGCAGTTTCCAGGGGGCCCGTTGGACCCAGTACTTC; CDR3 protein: CASSFQGARWTQYF
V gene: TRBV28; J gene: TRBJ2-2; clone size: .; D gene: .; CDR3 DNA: TGTGCCATCGAAACAGCGGGTAAAGGGACCGGGGAGCTGTTTTTT; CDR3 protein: CAIETAGKGTGELFF
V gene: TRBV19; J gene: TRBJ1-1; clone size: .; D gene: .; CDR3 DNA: TGTGCCAGTAGTATTAAAGGGGTTGGAACTGAAGCTTTCTTT; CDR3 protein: CASSIKGVGTEAFF
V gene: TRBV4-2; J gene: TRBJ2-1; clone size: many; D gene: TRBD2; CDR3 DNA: TGTGCCAGCAGCCAAGATGGGACTAGCGCCTACAATGAGCAGTTCTTC; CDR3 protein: CASSQDGTSAYNEQFF
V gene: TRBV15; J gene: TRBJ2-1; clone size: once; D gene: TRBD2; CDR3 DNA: TGTGCCACCAGCAGAGATCCGACTAGCGGGGGCGGTGATGAGCAGTTCTTC; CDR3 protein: CATSRDPTSGGGDEQFF
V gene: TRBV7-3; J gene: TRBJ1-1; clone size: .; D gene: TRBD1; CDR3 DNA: TGTGCCAGCAGCCGGACAGGGGACACTGAAGCTTTCTTT; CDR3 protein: CASSRTGDTEAFF
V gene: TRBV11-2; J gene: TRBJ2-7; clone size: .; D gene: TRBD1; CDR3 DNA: TGTGCCAGCAGCTTGGACAGGACCTCCTACGAGCAGTACTTC; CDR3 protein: CASSLDRTSYEQYF
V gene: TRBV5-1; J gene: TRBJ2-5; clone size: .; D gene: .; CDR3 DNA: TGCGCCAGCAGCACCGGACTGAAGGGAGGAGAGACCCAGTACTTC; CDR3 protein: CASSTGLKGGETQYF
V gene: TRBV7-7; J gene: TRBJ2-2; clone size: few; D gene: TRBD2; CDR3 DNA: TGTGCTAGCAGCATGACTAGCGGGAGGGCCCAGGCCGGGGAGCTGTTTTTT; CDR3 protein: CASSMTSGRAQAGELFF
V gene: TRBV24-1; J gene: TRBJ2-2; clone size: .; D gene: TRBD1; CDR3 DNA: TGTGCCACCAGTGATTTGGGACAGGGTACATTAGATTCCGGGGAGCTGTTTTTT; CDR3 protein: CATSDLGQGTLDSGELFF
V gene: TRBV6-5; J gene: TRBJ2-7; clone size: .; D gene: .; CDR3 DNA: TGTGCCAGCAGTTACTCGATCGGGATATACGAGCAGTACTTC; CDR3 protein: CASSYSIGIYEQYF
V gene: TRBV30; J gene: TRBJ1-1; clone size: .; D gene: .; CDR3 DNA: TGTGCCTGGAGTAGGGATGGTCGGGGGACTGAAGCTTTCTTT; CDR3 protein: CAWSRDGRGTEAFF
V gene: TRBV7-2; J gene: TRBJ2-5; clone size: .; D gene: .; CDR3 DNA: TGTGCCAGCAGCCCCGATCGGGAGAGGGTGGAGACCCAGTACTTC; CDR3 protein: CASSPDRERVETQYF
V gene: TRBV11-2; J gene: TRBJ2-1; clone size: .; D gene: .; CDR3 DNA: TGTGCCAGCAGCTCACAGGGGGGGGGCTACAATGAGCAGTTCTTC; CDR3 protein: CASSSQGGGYNEQFF
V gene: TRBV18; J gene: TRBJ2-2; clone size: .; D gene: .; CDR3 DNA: TGTGCCAGCTCACCCAGGGATAGGCCAGGCACCGGGGAGCTGTTTTTT; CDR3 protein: CASSPRDRPGTGELFF
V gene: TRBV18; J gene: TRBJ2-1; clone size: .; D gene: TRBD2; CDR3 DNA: TGTGCCAGCTCCGTGGGGACTAGCGGGATCTATGAGCAGTTCTTC; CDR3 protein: CASSVGTSGIYEQFF
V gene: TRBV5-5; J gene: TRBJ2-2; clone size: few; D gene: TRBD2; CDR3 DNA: TGTGCCAGCAGTTCGACTAGCGCGAACACCGGGGAGCTGTTTTTT; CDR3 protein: CASSSTSANTGELFF
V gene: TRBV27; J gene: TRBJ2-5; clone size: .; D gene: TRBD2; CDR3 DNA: TGTGCCAGCAGGAGCGGCGGGGGTCAAGAGACCCAGTACTTC; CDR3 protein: CASRSGGGQETQYF
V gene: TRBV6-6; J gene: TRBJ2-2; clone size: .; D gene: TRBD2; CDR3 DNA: TGTGCCAGCAGTTACCCCGGGGGGGAAGCCGGGGAGCTGTTTTTT; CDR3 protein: CASSYPGGEAGELFF